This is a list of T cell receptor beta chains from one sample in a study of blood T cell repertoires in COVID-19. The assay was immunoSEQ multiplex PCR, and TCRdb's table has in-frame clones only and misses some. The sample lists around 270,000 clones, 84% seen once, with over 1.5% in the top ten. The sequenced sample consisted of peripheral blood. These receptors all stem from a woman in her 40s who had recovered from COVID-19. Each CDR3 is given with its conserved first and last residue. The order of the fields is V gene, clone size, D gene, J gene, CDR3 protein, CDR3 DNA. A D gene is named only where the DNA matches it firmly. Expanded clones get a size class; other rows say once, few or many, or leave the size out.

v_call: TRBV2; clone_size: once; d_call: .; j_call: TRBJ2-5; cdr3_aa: CASSGQKGETQYF; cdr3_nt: TGTGCCAGCAGTGGACAGAAGGGTGAGACCCAGTACTTC
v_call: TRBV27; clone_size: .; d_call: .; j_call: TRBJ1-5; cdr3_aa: CASSFGYGGQPQHF; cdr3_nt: TGTGCCAGCAGTTTTGGTTATGGCGGTCAGCCCCAGCATTTT
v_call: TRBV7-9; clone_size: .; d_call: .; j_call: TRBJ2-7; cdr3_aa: CASSLVVGTLTYEQYF; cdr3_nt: TGTGCCAGCAGCTTAGTAGTGGGGACTCTAACCTACGAGCAGTACTTC
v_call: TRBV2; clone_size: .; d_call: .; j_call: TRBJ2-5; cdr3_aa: CASSRTGSYQETQYF; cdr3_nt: TGTGCCAGCAGCCGCACAGGGTCTTACCAAGAGACCCAGTACTTC
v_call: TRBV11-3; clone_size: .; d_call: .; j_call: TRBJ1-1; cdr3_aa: CASSLRRGTEAFF; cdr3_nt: TGTGCCAGCAGCTTAAGGAGGGGTACTGAAGCTTTCTTT
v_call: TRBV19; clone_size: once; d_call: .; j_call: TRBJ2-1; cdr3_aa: CASSIEGLYNEQFF; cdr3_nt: TGTGCCAGTAGTATAGAAGGACTGTACAATGAGCAGTTCTTC
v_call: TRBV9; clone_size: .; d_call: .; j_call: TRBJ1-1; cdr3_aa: CASSVAGSTEAFF; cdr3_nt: TGTGCCAGCAGCGTAGCAGGGTCCACTGAAGCTTTCTTT
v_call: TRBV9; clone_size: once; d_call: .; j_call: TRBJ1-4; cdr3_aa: CASSVAGNEKLFF; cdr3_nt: TGTGCCAGCAGCGTAGCGGGTAATGAAAAACTGTTTTTT
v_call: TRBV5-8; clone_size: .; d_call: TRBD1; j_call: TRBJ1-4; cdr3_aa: CASSLSRTGVEKLFF; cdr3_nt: TGTGCCAGCAGCTTGTCTAGGACAGGGGTCGAAAAACTGTTTTTT
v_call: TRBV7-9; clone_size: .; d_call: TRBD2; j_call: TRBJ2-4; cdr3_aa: CASSLPSGGRGAKNIQYF; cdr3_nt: TGTGCCAGCAGCTTACCCAGCGGGGGGCGGGGAGCCAAAAACATTCAGTACTTC
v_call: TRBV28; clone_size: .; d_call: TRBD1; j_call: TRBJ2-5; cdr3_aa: CASTLPGQGARETQYF; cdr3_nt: TGTGCCAGCACCTTACCAGGACAGGGGGCGCGGGAGACCCAGTACTTC
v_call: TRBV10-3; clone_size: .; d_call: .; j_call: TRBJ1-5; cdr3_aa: CAISESTLGQPQHF; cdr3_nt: TGTGCCATCAGTGAGTCGACTCTGGGTCAGCCCCAGCATTTT
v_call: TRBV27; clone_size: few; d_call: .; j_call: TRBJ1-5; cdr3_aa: CASSLTGQPQHF; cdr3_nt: TGTGCCAGCAGTTTAACGGGGCAGCCCCAGCATTTT
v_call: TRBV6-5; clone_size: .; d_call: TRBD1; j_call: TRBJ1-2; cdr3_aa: CASSYSGTGAFDGYTF; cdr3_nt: TGTGCCAGCAGTTACTCGGGGACAGGGGCATTTGATGGCTACACCTTC
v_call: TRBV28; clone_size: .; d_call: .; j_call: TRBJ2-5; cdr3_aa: CASSFVLHGGNLRQETQYF; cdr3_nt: TGTGCCAGCAGTTTTGTCCTACATGGGGGGAACCTCCGCCAAGAGACCCAGTACTTC
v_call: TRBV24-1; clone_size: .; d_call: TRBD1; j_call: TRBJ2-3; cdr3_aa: CATSDWTGGGSDTQYF; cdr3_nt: TGTGCCACCAGTGATTGGACAGGGGGCGGGTCAGATACGCAGTATTTT
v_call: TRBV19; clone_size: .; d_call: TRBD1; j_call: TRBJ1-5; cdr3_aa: CASSIQGDQPQHF; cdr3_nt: TGTGCCAGTAGTATACAGGGGGATCAGCCCCAGCATTTT
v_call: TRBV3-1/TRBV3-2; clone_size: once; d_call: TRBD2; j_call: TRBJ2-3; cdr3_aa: CASSQDGRDTQYF; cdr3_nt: TGTGCCAGCAGCCAAGACGGGAGGGATACGCAGTATTTT
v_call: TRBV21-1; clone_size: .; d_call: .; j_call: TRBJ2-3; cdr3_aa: CASSSGGPGQGAGRSTDTQYF; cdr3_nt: TGTGCCAGCAGCTCAGGGGGACCCGGACAGGGGGCCGGACGAAGCACAGATACGCAGTATTTT
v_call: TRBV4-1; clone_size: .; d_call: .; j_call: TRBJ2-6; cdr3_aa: CASSQERGWLANVLTF; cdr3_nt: TGCGCCAGCAGCCAAGAAAGGGGGTGGTTGGCCAACGTCCTGACTTTC
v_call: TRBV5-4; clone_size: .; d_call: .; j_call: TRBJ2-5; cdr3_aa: CASSLGQSKETQYF; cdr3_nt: TGTGCCAGCAGCTTGGGACAGAGTAAAGAGACCCAGTACTTC
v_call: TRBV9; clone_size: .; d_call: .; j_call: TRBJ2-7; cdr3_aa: CASSPRQTTYEQYF; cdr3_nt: TGTGCCAGCAGCCCAAGACAGACCACCTACGAGCAGTACTTC